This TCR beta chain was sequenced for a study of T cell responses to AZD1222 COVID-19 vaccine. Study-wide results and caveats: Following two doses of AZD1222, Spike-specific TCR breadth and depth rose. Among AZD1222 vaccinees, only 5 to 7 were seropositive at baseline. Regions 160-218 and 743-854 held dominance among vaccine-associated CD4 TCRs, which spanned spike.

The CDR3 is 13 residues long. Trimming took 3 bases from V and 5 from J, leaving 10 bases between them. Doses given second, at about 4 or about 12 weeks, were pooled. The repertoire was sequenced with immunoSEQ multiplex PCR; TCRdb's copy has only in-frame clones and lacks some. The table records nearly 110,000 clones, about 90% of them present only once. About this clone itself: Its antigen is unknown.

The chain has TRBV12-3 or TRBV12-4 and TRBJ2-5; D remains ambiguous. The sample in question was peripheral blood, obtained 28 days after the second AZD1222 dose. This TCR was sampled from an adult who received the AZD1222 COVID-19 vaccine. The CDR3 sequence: CASSLARTETQYF. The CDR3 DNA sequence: TGTGCCAGCAGTTTGGCCAGGACGGAGACCCAGTACTTC.